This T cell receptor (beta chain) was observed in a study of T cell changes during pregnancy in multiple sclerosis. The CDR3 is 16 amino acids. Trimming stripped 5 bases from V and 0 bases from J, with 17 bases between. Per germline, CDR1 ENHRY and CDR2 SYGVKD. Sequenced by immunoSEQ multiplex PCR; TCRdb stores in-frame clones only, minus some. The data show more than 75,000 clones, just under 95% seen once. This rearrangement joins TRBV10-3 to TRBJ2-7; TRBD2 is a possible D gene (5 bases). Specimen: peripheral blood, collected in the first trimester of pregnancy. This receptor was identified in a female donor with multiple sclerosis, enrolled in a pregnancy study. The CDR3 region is CAISSHRGRSSYEQYF. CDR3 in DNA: TGTGCCATCAGTTCCCACCGCGGGCGAAGCTCCTACGAGCAGTACTTC.